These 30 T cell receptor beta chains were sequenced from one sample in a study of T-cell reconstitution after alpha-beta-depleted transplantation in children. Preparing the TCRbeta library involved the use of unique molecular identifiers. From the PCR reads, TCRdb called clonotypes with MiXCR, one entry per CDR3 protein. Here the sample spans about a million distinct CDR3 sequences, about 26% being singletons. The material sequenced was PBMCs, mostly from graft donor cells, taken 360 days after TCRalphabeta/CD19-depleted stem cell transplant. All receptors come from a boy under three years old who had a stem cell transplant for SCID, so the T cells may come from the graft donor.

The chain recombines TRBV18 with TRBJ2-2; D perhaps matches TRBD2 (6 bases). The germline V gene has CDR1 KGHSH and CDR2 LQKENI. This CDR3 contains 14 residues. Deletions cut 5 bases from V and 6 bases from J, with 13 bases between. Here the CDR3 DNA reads TGTGCCAGCTCAACCTCGACTAGTGCCGGGGAGCTGTTTTTT. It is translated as CASSTSTSAGELFF.

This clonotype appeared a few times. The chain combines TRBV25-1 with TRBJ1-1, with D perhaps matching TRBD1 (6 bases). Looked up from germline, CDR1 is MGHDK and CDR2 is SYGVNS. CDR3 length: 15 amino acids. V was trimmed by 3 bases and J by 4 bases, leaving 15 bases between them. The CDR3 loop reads CASSDPLGTSTEAFF. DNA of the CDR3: TGTGCCAGCAGTGATCCCCTCGGGACATCCACTGAAGCTTTCTTT.

The CDR3 here is CASSPNRGEPNYNEQFF. The CDR3 coding sequence is TGTGCCAGCAGCCCTAACAGGGGGGAGCCTAACTACAATGAGCAGTTCTTC. The V and J genes are TRBV6-1 and TRBJ2-1; TRBD1 aligns across 8 bases. The germline CDR1 and CDR2 sequences are MNHNS and SASEGT. The ends lost 6 bases at V and 3 bases at J; junction bases unmatched: 13. The CDR3 consists of 17 residues.

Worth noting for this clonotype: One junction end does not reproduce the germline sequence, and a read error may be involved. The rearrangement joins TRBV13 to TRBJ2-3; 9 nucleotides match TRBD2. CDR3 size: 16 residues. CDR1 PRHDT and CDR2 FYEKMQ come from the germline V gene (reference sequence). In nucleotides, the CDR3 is TGTGCCAGCAGCTTAGTCCTAAGCGGGGGGTCAGATATGCAGTATTTT. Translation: CASSLVLSGGSDMQYF. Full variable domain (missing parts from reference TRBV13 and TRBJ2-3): AAGVIQSPRHLIKEKRETATLKCYPIPRHDTVYWYQQGPGQDPQFLISFYEKMQSDKGSIPDRFSAQQFSDYHSELNMSSLELGDSALYFCASSLVLSGGSDMQYFGPGTRLTVL.

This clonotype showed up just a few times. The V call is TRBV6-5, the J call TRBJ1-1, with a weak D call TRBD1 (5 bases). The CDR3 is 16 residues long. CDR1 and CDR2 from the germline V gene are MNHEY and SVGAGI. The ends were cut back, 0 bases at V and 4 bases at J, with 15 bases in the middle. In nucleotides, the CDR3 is TGTGCCAGCAGTTACTCAATATTACCGGGGGGCACTGAAGCTTTCTTT. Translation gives CASSYSILPGGTEAFF.

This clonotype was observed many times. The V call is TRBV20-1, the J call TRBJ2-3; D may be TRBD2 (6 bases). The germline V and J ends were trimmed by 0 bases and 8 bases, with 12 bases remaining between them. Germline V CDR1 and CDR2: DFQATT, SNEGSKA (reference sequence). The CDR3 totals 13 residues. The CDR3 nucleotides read TGCAGTGCTAGAGATCAGGACTACGGTACGCAGTATTTT. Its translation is CSARDQDYGTQYF.

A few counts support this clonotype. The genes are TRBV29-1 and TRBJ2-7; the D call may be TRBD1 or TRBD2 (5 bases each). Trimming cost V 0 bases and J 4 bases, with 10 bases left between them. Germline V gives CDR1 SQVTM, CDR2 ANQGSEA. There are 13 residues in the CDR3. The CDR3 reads CSVEDGAGYEQYF. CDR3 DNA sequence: TGCAGCGTTGAAGACGGGGCCGGATACGAGCAGTACTTC.

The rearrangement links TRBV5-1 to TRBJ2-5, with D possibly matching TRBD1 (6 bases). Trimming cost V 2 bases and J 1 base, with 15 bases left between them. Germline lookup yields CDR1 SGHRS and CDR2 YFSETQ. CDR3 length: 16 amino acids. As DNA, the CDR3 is TGCGCCAGCAGCTTACTGGGGGCGGCCCTCCAAGAGACCCAGTACTTC. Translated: CASSLLGAALQETQYF.

The CDR3, as DNA: TGTGCCACCGGCAAAGGAAACTTTTTAGAGACCCAGTACTTC. As protein: CATGKGNFLETQYF. The V call is TRBV15, the J call TRBJ2-5; D remains ambiguous. Germline V gene data show CDR1 as LNHNV and CDR2 as YYDKDF (reference sequence). This CDR3 is built from 14 residues. Trimming took off 8 bases at V and 4 bases at J, with 17 bases between the two ends.

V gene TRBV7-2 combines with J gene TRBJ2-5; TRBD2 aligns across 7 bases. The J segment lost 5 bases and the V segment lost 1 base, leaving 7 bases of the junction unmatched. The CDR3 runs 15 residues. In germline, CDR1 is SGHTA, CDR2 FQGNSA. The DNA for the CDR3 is TGTGCCAGCAGCTTAGGGTACGCGGGGGTCGAGACCCAGTACTTC. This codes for CASSLGYAGVETQYF.

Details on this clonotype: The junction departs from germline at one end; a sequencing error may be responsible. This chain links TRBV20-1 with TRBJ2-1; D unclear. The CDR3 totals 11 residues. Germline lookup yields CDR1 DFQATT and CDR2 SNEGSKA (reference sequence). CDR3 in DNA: TGCAGTGCTCCAGAAGTTCTGGGTCCGTCCTTC. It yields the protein CSAPEVLGPSF.

In DNA, the CDR3 is TGCGCCAGCAGCTTCCAGGGGGACTTCTCCTACGAGCAGTACTTC. This encodes CASSFQGDFSYEQYF. V gene TRBV5-1 combines with J gene TRBJ2-7; maybe TRBD1 (7 bases). The CDR3 length is 15 residues. Deletions cut 2 bases from V and 0 bases from J, with 12 bases between. CDR1 and CDR2 (germline): SGHRS, YFSETQ.

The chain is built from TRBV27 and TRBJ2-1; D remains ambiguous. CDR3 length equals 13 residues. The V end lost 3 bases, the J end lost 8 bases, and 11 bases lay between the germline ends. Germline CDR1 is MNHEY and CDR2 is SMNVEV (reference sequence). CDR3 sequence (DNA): TGTGCCAGCAGTTTCAACGAGAAGGATGAGCAGTTCTTC. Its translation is CASSFNEKDEQFF.

The CDR3 protein is CASSYFGGLQETQYF. As DNA, the CDR3 is TGTGCCAGCAGTTATTTCGGGGGCCTCCAAGAGACCCAGTACTTC. This chain uses TRBV6-5 with TRBJ2-5; D is perhaps TRBD1 or TRBD2 (6 bases each). The germline CDR1 and CDR2 sequences are MNHEY and SVGAGI. V gave up 3 bases and J gave up 1 base, with 12 bases separating them. The length of the CDR3 is 15 residues.

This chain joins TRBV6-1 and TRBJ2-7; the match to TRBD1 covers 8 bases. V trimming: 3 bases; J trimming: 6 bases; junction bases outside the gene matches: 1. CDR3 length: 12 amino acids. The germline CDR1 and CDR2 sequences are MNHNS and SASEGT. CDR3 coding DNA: TGTGCCAGCAGTGACACAGGGGGCGAGCAGTACTTC. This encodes CASSDTGGEQYF.

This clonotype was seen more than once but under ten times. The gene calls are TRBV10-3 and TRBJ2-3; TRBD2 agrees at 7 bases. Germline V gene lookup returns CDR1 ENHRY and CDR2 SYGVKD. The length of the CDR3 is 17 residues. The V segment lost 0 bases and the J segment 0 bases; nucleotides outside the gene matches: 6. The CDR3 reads CAISESGRSPSTDTQYF. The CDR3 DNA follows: TGTGCCATCAGTGAGTCCGGGAGGAGTCCTAGCACAGATACGCAGTATTTT.

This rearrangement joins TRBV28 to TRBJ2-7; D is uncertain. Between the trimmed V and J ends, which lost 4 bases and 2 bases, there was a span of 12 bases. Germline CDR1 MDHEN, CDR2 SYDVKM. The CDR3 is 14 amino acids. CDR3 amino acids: CASSSEPATYEQYF. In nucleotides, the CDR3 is TGTGCCAGCAGTTCCGAGCCGGCTACCTACGAGCAGTACTTC.

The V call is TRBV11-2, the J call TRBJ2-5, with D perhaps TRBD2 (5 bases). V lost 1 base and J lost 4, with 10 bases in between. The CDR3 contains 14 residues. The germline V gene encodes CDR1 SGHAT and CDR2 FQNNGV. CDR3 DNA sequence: TGTGCCAGCAGCTTAGTCCGGGGAGCAGAGACCCAGTACTTC. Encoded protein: CASSLVRGAETQYF. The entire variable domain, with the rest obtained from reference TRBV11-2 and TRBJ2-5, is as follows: EAGVAQSPRYKIIEKRQSVAFWCNPISGHATLYWYQQILGQGPKLLIQFQNNGVVDDSQLPKDRFSAERLKGVDSTLKIQPAKLEDSAVYLCASSLVRGAETQYFGPGTRLLVL.

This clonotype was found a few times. The CDR3 nucleotides are TGTGCCAGCAGCACCCGACGGGACCAAGAGACCCAGTACTTC. It translates to CASSTRRDQETQYF. The chain recombines TRBV12-3 or TRBV12-4 with TRBJ2-5, with D uncertain. This CDR3 spans 14 amino acids. V dropped 6 bases and J dropped 0 bases, with 11 bases sitting between them.

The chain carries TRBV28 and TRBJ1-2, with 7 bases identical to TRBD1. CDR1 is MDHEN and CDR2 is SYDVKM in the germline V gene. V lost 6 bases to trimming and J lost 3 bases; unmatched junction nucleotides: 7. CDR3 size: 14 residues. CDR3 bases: TGTGCCAGCAGCCCAGGGGGGGGCTACTATGGCTACACCTTC. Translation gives CASSPGGGYYGYTF.

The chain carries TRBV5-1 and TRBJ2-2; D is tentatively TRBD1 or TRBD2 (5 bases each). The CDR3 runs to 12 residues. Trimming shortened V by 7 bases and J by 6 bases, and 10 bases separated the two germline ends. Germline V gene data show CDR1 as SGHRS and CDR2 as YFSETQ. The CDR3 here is CASGMGAGELFF. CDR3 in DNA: TGCGCCAGCGGTATGGGGGCCGGGGAGCTGTTTTTT.

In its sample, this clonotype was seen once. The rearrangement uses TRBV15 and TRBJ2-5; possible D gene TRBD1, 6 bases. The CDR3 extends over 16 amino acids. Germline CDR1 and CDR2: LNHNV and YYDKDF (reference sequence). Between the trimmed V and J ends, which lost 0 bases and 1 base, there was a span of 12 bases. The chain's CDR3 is CATSREDRRRQETQYF. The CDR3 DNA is TGTGCCACCAGCAGAGAAGACAGGAGGCGCCAAGAGACCCAGTACTTC.

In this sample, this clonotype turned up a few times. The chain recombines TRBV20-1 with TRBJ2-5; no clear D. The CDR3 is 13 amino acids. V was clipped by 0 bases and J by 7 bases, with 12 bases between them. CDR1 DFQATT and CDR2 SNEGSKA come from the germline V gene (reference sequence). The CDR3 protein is CSARDLAGVTQYF. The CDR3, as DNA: TGCAGTGCTAGAGATCTGGCTGGGGTGACCCAGTACTTC.

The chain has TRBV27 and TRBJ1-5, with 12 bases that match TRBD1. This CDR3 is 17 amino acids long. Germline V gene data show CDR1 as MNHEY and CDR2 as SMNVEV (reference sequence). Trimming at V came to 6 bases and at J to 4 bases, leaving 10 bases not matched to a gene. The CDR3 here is CASRPGGTGGRNQPQHF. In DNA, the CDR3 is TGTGCCAGCAGACCTGGCGGGACAGGGGGCAGGAATCAGCCCCAGCATTTT.

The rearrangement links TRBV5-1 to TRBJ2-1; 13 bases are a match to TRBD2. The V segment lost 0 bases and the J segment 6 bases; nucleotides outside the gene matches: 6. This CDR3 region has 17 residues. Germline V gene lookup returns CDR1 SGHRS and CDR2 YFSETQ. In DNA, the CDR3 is TGCGCCAGCAGCTTGGGCTCCGGGACTAGCGGGGTCAATGAGCAGTTCTTC. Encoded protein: CASSLGSGTSGVNEQFF. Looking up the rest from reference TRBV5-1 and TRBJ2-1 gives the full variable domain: KAGVTQTPRYLIKTRGQQVTLSCSPISGHRSVSWYQQTPGQGLQFLFEYFSETQRNKGNFPGRFSGRQFSNSRSEMNVSTLELGDSALYLCASSLGSGTSGVNEQFFGPGTRLTVL.

The CDR3 sequence: CASSRSGTGGLSYEQYF. For the CDR3, the DNA is TGTGCCAGCAGTAGATCCGGGACAGGGGGTCTCTCCTACGAGCAGTACTTC. The genes are TRBV27 and TRBJ2-7; 11 bases agree with TRBD1. The CDR3 extends over 17 amino acids. Germline V gene sequence: CDR1 MNHEY, CDR2 SMNVEV (reference sequence). J lost 0 bases, V lost 5 bases, and 9 bases had no gene match.

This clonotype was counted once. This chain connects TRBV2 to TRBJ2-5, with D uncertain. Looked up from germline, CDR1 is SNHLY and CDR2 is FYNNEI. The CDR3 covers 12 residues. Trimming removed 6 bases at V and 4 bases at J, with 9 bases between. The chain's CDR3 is CASRASGETQYF. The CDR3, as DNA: TGTGCCAGCAGAGCGTCCGGAGAGACCCAGTACTTC.

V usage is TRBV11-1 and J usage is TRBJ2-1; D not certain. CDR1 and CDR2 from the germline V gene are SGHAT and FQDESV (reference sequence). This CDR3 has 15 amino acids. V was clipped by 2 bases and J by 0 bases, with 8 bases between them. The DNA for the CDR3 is TGTGCCAGCAGCTTAATCCCGGTCTCCTACAATGAGCAGTTCTTC. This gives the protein CASSLIPVSYNEQFF.

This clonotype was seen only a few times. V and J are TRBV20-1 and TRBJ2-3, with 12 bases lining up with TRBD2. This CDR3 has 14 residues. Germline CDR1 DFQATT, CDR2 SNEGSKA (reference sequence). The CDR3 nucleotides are TGCAGCATGAGACTAGCGGGGGCGAGAGATACGCAGTATTTT. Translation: CSMRLAGARDTQYF.

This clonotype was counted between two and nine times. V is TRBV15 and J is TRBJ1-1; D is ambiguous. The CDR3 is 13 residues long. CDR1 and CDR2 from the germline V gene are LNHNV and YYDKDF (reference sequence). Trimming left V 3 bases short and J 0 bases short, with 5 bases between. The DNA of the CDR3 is TGTGCCACCAGCAGTGAGATGAACACTGAAGCTTTCTTT. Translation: CATSSEMNTEAFF.